These T cell receptor beta chains were read from a single sample in a study of T cells after yellow fever vaccination. MiXCR, run by TCRdb on the 5' RACE reads, gives a single entry per CDR3 protein. In the table there are about 320,000 distinct CDR3 sequences, around 12% of which are singletons. The material was CD4+ T cells sorted from PBMCs, obtained 15 days after the yellow fever booster vaccination. Source of these receptors: a man younger than 30 who received the YFV17D yellow fever vaccine. Each CDR3 is given with its conserved first and last residue.

v_gene	j_gene	CDR3aa
TRBV20-1	TRBJ2-1	CSAGLAGATNEQFF
TRBV20-1	TRBJ1-4	CSARPGDKLFF
TRBV20-1	TRBJ1-2	CSASHPGRDGYTF
TRBV7-2	TRBJ2-3	CGTRTSFMGAQYF
TRBV6-4	TRBJ1-6	CASSAASDSPLHF
TRBV12-3/TRBV12-4	TRBJ1-5	CASSPQGTDQPQHF
TRBV4-3	TRBJ1-3	CASSQGGVRRNTIYF
TRBV5-1	TRBJ1-1	CASSLGTGIETEAFF
TRBV5-1	TRBJ2-7	CASRLAGEEQYF
TRBV6-1	TRBJ2-1	CASSVLLGGSSYNEQFF
TRBV28	TRBJ2-1	CASSLTSGGHYNEQFF
TRBV7-2	TRBJ1-5	CASSLAGTDSNQPQHF
TRBV4-2	TRBJ1-5	CASSQGATYSNQPQHF
TRBV18	TRBJ1-1	CASSPSTGVGTEAFF
TRBV20-1	TRBJ2-5	CSARWGQGLETQYF
TRBV5-1	TRBJ2-5	CASSLMGQETQYF
TRBV24-1	TRBJ2-1	CATSDTTQGGFEQFF
TRBV11-3	TRBJ2-1	CASGGGSTDGEQFF
TRBV6-1	TRBJ1-2	CASSPGGFSYGYTF
TRBV12-3/TRBV12-4	TRBJ1-3	CASSSRMSGNTIYF
TRBV9	TRBJ1-2	CASSVESRGFWGYTF
TRBV7-2	TRBJ2-3	CASSLPRSYTDTQYF
TRBV6-5	TRBJ1-3	CASRRDLSSGNTIYF
TRBV7-3	TRBJ1-1	CASSLKRLTEAFF
TRBV5-1	TRBJ2-5	CASSLASTVETQYF
TRBV7-2	TRBJ2-7	CASSSWPASDYEQYF
TRBV21-1	TRBJ1-1	CASSKGPSNTEAFF
TRBV7-9	TRBJ2-5	CASSPPRTETQYF
TRBV12-3/TRBV12-4	TRBJ1-6	CASSFLRGLRTGGFGVFNSPLHF
TRBV5-1	TRBJ2-1	CASRGALANNEQFF
TRBV20-1	TRBJ2-3	CSARDPGLRSRITRVSTDTQYF
TRBV7-2	TRBJ2-5	CASSPARSQETQYF
TRBV3-1	TRBJ1-2	CASSPGHYGYTF